This T cell receptor (beta chain) was found in a study of CD8 T cells in Susac syndrome. This CDR3 spans 15 amino acids. V lost 5 bases and J lost 6; bases outside the gene matches: 9. Germline CDR1 is MDHEN and CDR2 is SYDVKM. After extraction with the RNeasy kit, 0.5 to 1 ug of the RNA was reverse transcribed using random hexamers. Each CDR3 protein is one row after TCRdb ran MiXCR on the immunoSEQ multiplex PCR reads. The sample carries about 150,000 distinct CDR3 sequences, around 93% recorded once. The clonotype originates from a human donor with multiple sclerosis. Sequenced: CD4+ T cells from PBMCs. This chain links TRBV28 with TRBJ1-1; TRBD1 matches at 10 bases. The CDR3 DNA reads as TGTGCCAGCAGTATCCCGGGACAGGGGAAGTCTGAAGCTTTCTTT. Its protein product is CASSIPGQGKSEAFF.